This T cell receptor (beta chain) was identified during a study of blood T cell repertoires in COVID-19. Study-wide background: The United States, Italy and Spain were the sources of the acute and convalescent COVID-19 samples. PBMCs, B-cell-depleted T cells, or T cells provided the cDNA or gDNA that made up the material.

The count of this clone is one. The authors' processing: Using reference gene primer amplification, nucleated cell counts were estimated. Here immunoSEQ multiplex PCR was the method, and the copy in TCRdb shows in-frame clones only, minus some. D and trimming were read from the DNA, whereas the V and J calls and clone size are those reported in that table. This table holds approximately 68,000 clones, around 86% found once. This CDR3 spans 16 amino acids. The junction had 13 bases not matched to a gene; V was cut back by 4 bases and J by 4 bases. Germline CDR1 GTSNPN, CDR2 SVGIG (reference sequence). V and J are TRBV30 and TRBJ1-2; 9 bases align to TRBD1. The origin of this receptor is a man aged 50-59 years with active COVID-19. The sequenced sample was peripheral blood. The CDR3 loop is CAWTPRDRAPFYGYTF. As DNA, the CDR3 is TGTGCCTGGACGCCCCGGGACAGGGCTCCTTTCTATGGCTACACCTTC.